The 2 T cell receptor beta chains reported below all come from one sample, sequenced in a study of control samples from healthy donors and cancer patients. Here immunoSEQ multiplex PCR was the method, and the copy in TCRdb shows in-frame clones only, minus some. There are around 75,000 clones in the sample; approximately 92% occur only once, and over 4.5% lies in the top ten. Sequencing was done on a sample of blood. These receptors all stem from a woman in her sixties or seventies in good health.

The chain is built from TRBV27 and TRBJ1-2, with D maybe TRBD1 (6 bases). Looked up from germline, CDR1 is MNHEY and CDR2 is SMNVEV (reference sequence). The CDR3 sequence is 17 residues long. The V and J ends lost 5 bases and 6 bases respectively, with 25 bases between them. The CDR3 sequence: CASSPLGSQGKINGYTF. DNA for the CDR3: TGTGCCAGCAGTCCGCTCGGATCGCAGGGGAAGATTAATGGCTACACCTTC.

The gene calls are TRBV3-1 (or the pseudogene TRBV3-2) and TRBJ1-2; D is possibly TRBD1 (5 bases). This CDR3 spans 16 amino acids. Germline V lookup: CDR1 LGHDT, CDR2 YNNKEL (reference sequence). V was trimmed by 4 bases and J by 3 bases, leaving 18 bases between them. The CDR3 protein is CASSPDWGNGDYGYTF. As DNA, the CDR3 is TGTGCCAGCAGCCCCGATTGGGGGAATGGAGACTATGGCTACACCTTC.